Listed below are T cell receptor beta chains from one sample, sequenced in a study of T-cell memory formation after mild COVID-19. Each CDR3 protein is one row after TCRdb ran MiXCR on the 5' RACE reads. The sample lists about 110,000 distinct CDR3 sequences, roughly an eighth occurring once. The sequenced sample was PBMCs or a T cell subset sorted from them (not recorded which). The receptors here all came from a young man who had mild COVID-19 (a few samples of this study predate the infection). Cell type and time point are not known. CDR3s include the opening cysteine and the closing phenylalanine or tryptophan. A D gene is named only where the DNA matches it firmly. Not all rows give a size; the values are once, few, many and, for expanded clones, a class.

D	J	size	V	CDR3	DNA
NA	TRBJ2-3	few	TRBV28	CASSLSPLSTDTQYF	TGTGCCAGCAGTTTATCCCCACTAAGCACAGATACGCAGTATTTT
NA	TRBJ1-1	NA	TRBV3-1	CASSQGGIEAFF	TGTGCCAGCAGCCAAGGGGGGATTGAAGCTTTCTTT
NA	TRBJ2-1	many	TRBV5-5	CASSLDGGDSYNEQFF	TGTGCCAGCAGCTTGGACGGGGGTGACTCCTACAATGAGCAGTTCTTC
NA	TRBJ1-5	NA	TRBV5-4	CASSLSPYSNQPQHF	TGTGCCAGCAGCTTGAGTCCTTATAGCAATCAGCCCCAGCATTTT
NA	TRBJ1-4	few	TRBV6-1	CASSDGGYSLNEKLFF	TGTGCCAGCAGTGACGGGGGATATTCGTTAAATGAAAAACTGTTTTTT
TRBD1	TRBJ2-7	NA	TRBV12-3/TRBV12-4	CASTDRGSFDEQYF	TGTGCCAGTACCGACAGGGGATCCTTTGACGAGCAGTACTTC
NA	TRBJ2-2	many	TRBV6-5	CASSYSMGTPAGELFF	TGTGCCAGCAGTTACTCGATGGGGACTCCCGCCGGGGAGCTGTTTTTT
TRBD2	TRBJ2-1	NA	TRBV4-2	CASSHPGLVDEQFF	TGTGCCAGCAGCCACCCCGGACTAGTTGATGAGCAGTTCTTC
TRBD2	TRBJ2-7	NA	TRBV12-3/TRBV12-4	CASSSGGPVYEQYF	TGTGCCAGCAGTAGCGGGGGTCCGGTCTACGAGCAGTACTTC
TRBD1	TRBJ1-3	few	TRBV7-9	CASWTGSSSGNTIYF	TGTGCCAGCTGGACAGGTTCGAGCTCTGGAAACACCATATATTTT
NA	TRBJ1-2	NA	TRBV12-3/TRBV12-4	CASSLGQVGGYTF	TGTGCCAGCAGTTTAGGGCAAGTGGGCGGCTACACCTTC
TRBD1	TRBJ2-5	NA	TRBV4-3	CASSLGTGVQETQYF	TGCGCCAGCAGCCTTGGAACAGGGGTACAAGAGACCCAGTACTTC
TRBD2	TRBJ2-1	NA	TRBV7-9	CASSRRTSGGAVDNEQFF	TGTGCCAGCAGCCGTAGGACTAGCGGGGGGGCAGTAGACAATGAGCAGTTCTTC
NA	TRBJ1-3	few	TRBV20-1	CSARALSSGNTIYF	TGCAGTGCTCGCGCATTGAGCTCTGGAAACACCATATATTTT
TRBD2	TRBJ2-1	NA	TRBV27	CASSWSAGATLGYNEQFF	TGTGCCAGCAGTTGGTCAGCGGGAGCCACGTTGGGCTACAATGAGCAGTTCTTC
TRBD2	TRBJ2-7	few	TRBV6-5	CASRPRGGLHEQYF	TGTGCCAGCAGGCCCCGGGGGGGACTGCACGAGCAGTACTTC
NA	TRBJ2-6	few	TRBV12-3/TRBV12-4	CASSWGAGANVLTF	TGTGCCAGCAGTTGGGGGGCTGGGGCCAACGTCCTGACTTTC
TRBD1	TRBJ2-2	once	TRBV5-1	CASSLAGQGPGELFF	TGCGCCAGCAGCTTGGCCGGACAGGGGCCCGGGGAGCTGTTTTTT
TRBD1	TRBJ1-2	NA	TRBV2	CASSGQGYYGYTF	TGTGCCAGCAGTGGACAGGGGTACTATGGCTACACCTTC
NA	TRBJ2-1	many	TRBV7-9	CASSLGPGLNPYLNEQFF	TGTGCCAGCAGCTTAGGCCCGGGACTCAACCCCTACCTCAATGAGCAGTTCTTC
NA	TRBJ2-3	few	TRBV4-3	CASSQDGRGSDTQYF	TGCGCCAGCAGCCAAGATGGAAGAGGATCGGATACGCAGTATTTT
NA	TRBJ1-2	NA	TRBV6-1	CASRPGPGTNYGYTF	TGTGCCAGCAGACCCGGACCCGGAACTAACTATGGCTACACCTTC
TRBD1	TRBJ1-1	few	TRBV5-1	CASSPTGPGTEAFF	TGCGCCAGCAGCCCGACAGGGCCCGGGACTGAAGCTTTCTTT
NA	TRBJ1-1	few	TRBV28	CASSFRRNTMNTEAFF	TGTGCCAGCAGTTTTCGACGGAACACCATGAACACTGAAGCTTTCTTT
NA	TRBJ2-2	few	TRBV7-9	CASSYQGTGELFF	TGTGCCAGCAGTTATCAGGGCACCGGGGAGCTGTTTTTT
TRBD2	TRBJ2-7	many	TRBV27	CASSPGGLYEQYF	TGTGCCAGCAGCCCGGGGGGGCTCTACGAGCAGTACTTC
TRBD2	TRBJ2-7	NA	TRBV4-1	CASSPLGGDLEQYF	TGCGCCAGCAGCCCCCTGGGGGGGGACCTCGAGCAGTACTTC
NA	TRBJ2-2	NA	TRBV4-1	CASSPSPPGELFF	TGCGCCAGCAGCCCTAGTCCCCCCGGGGAGCTGTTTTTT
TRBD1	TRBJ2-7	many	TRBV7-6	CASSIRTGGEQYF	TGTGCCAGCAGCATACGGACAGGAGGCGAGCAGTACTTC
TRBD1	TRBJ1-6	NA	TRBV6-2/TRBV6-3	CASTRGTYNSPLHF	TGTGCCAGCACCAGGGGGACCTATAATTCACCCCTCCACTTT
TRBD2	TRBJ2-5	NA	TRBV20-1	CSARHTSVQETQYF	TGCAGTGCTAGACATACTAGCGTTCAAGAGACCCAGTACTTC
NA	TRBJ1-4	once	TRBV29-1	CSVEGPATNEKLFF	TGCAGCGTCGAGGGTCCTGCAACTAATGAAAAACTGTTTTTT
NA	TRBJ2-7	NA	TRBV4-1	CASSRGSGPAYEQYF	TGCGCCAGCAGCCGCGGCAGCGGGCCGGCCTACGAGCAGTACTTC
NA	TRBJ1-1	NA	TRBV24-1	CATSDSLGAATEAFF	TGTGCCACCAGTGATAGTCTGGGGGCGGCCACTGAAGCTTTCTTT
TRBD1	TRBJ1-2	many	TRBV9	CASSEGGQGPYGYTF	TGTGCCAGCAGCGAGGGGGGACAGGGCCCCTATGGCTACACCTTC
NA	TRBJ1-1	few	TRBV7-2	CASSDWDGNTEAFF	TGTGCCAGCAGCGACTGGGACGGGAACACTGAAGCTTTCTTT
TRBD1	TRBJ2-2	NA	TRBV6-5	CASTDWGTGGPGELFF	TGTGCCAGCACCGACTGGGGGACAGGGGGCCCCGGGGAGCTGTTTTTT
NA	TRBJ1-2	few	TRBV9	CASSVARGQNYGYTF	TGTGCCAGCAGCGTAGCTCGCGGGCAAAACTATGGCTACACCTTC
NA	TRBJ1-1	NA	TRBV30	CAWSRDPMNTEAFF	TGTGCCTGGAGCAGGGATCCTATGAACACTGAAGCTTTCTTT
TRBD2	TRBJ2-1	NA	TRBV5-1	CASSSGLAGPYNEQFF	TGCGCCAGCAGCTCGGGACTAGCGGGCCCCTACAATGAGCAGTTCTTC
NA	TRBJ1-1	NA	TRBV29-1	CSVEDRSGNTEAFF	TGCAGCGTTGAAGATCGTTCGGGGAACACTGAAGCTTTCTTT
TRBD1	TRBJ1-4	few	TRBV7-9	CASSLKGAGVEKLFF	TGTGCCAGCAGCTTAAAGGGGGCAGGTGTTGAAAAACTGTTTTTT
NA	TRBJ1-1	few	TRBV12-5	CASGFAGPTEAFF	TGTGCTAGTGGGTTCGCAGGGCCCACTGAAGCTTTCTTT
TRBD2	TRBJ2-3	NA	TRBV9	CASSAKPGLGYTDTQYF	TGTGCCAGCAGCGCGAAGCCGGGACTAGGGTACACAGATACGCAGTATTTT
TRBD1	TRBJ1-2	few	TRBV5-5	CASGSRDRGTSNYGYTF	TGTGCCAGCGGCTCCCGAGACAGGGGGACCTCTAACTATGGCTACACCTTC
NA	TRBJ1-1	few	TRBV5-6	CASSSGNREAFF	TGTGCCAGCAGCTCAGGGAATAGGGAAGCTTTCTTT
NA	TRBJ2-3	few	TRBV4-2	CASSQATYSSTDTQYF	TGTGCCAGCAGCCAAGCGACGTATTCTAGCACAGATACGCAGTATTTT
NA	TRBJ1-1	NA	TRBV27	CASSLSGVTEAFF	TGTGCCAGCAGTTTATCAGGGGTCACTGAAGCTTTCTTT
TRBD2	TRBJ2-1	NA	TRBV9	CASSAPGLGQFF	TGTGCCAGCAGCGCCCCAGGACTAGGGCAGTTCTTC
NA	TRBJ1-1	many	TRBV20-1	CSAREGGPRNTEAFF	TGCAGTGCTAGGGAAGGAGGGCCCAGGAACACTGAAGCTTTCTTT
TRBD2	TRBJ2-5	few	TRBV12-3/TRBV12-4	CASSSPPAGIETQYF	TGTGCCAGCAGTTCCCCCCCAGCGGGGATTGAGACCCAGTACTTC
NA	TRBJ1-1	few	TRBV6-2/TRBV6-3	CASSFLQGYTEAFF	TGTGCCAGCAGTTTTCTACAGGGTTACACTGAAGCTTTCTTT
NA	TRBJ1-2	few	TRBV29-1	CSVISDRAGYTF	TGCAGCGTTATTTCCGATCGGGCTGGCTACACCTTC
TRBD1	TRBJ1-1	few	TRBV5-1	CASSADRVRNTEAFF	TGCGCCAGCAGCGCCGACAGGGTGAGGAACACTGAAGCTTTCTTT
NA	TRBJ2-2	NA	TRBV6-4	CASSATGTETPPTGELFF	TGTGCCAGCAGTGCCACCGGCACCGAGACTCCCCCCACCGGGGAGCTGTTTTTT
NA	TRBJ2-2	few	TRBV11-1	CASSNGHNTGELFF	TGTGCCAGCAGCAACGGACATAACACCGGGGAGCTGTTTTTT
NA	TRBJ1-6	few	TRBV9	CASSPLGGALGASSPLHF	TGTGCCAGCAGCCCCCTCGGGGGGGCTCTTGGGGCTTCCTCACCCCTCCACTTT
NA	TRBJ2-6	few	TRBV4-2	CASSPETTGANVLTF	TGTGCCAGCAGCCCGGAGACAACTGGGGCCAACGTCCTGACTTTC
NA	TRBJ1-2	NA	TRBV25-1	CASGDWGGNYGYTF	TGTGCCAGCGGAGACTGGGGGGGTAACTATGGCTACACCTTC